This entry describes one T cell receptor beta chain. The data stem from a study of CDR3 diversity in severe acne. TCRdb recomputed calls from the PCR reads with MiXCR, one row per CDR3 protein. The repertoire holds about 98,000 distinct CDR3 sequences, with 45% to 60% as singletons. This CDR3 spans 16 amino acids. Germline-derived CDR1 and CDR2 are DFQATT and SNEGSKA (reference sequence). V dropped 2 bases and J dropped 0; count of bases not matched to a gene: 9. The sequenced sample consisted of blood. V gene TRBV20-1 combines with J gene TRBJ2-7; 8 positions agree with TRBD1. The TCR comes from a male donor with acne. The CDR3 loop reads CSARLLLQGVSYEQYF. For the CDR3, the DNA is TGCAGTGCTAGACTACTACTACAGGGGGTCTCCTACGAGCAGTACTTC.